This TCR beta chain was recovered during a study of T cells after yellow fever vaccination. Findings and caveats of the study: Clones from primary vaccination mostly reappeared after the booster (less than 98% CD4, approximately 86% CD8). A faster peak, day 5 versus 15, was reached by the weaker secondary response.

The V end lost 6 bases, the J end lost 4 bases, and 14 bases lay between the germline ends. The germline gives CDR1 LGHNT, CDR2 FRNRAP. This CDR3 spans 14 amino acids. Template switching with 5'RACE generated the TCR cDNA and added a universal primer site and UMIs. One entry per CDR3 protein results from TCRdb running MiXCR on the 5' RACE reads. The data contain about 160,000 distinct CDR3 sequences, around 7% of them singletons. This clonotype has only a few counts. Its matching antigen is unknown. This chain joins TRBV12-5 and TRBJ2-3; no clear D. The receptor was derived from a man younger than 35 who received the YFV17D yellow fever vaccine. The sequenced sample was CD4+ T cells sorted from PBMCs, obtained 5 to 6 days after the first yellow fever vaccination. This chain's CDR3 is CASGGRMSADTQYF. CDR3 sequence (DNA): TGTGCTAGTGGCGGAAGGATGTCTGCAGATACGCAGTATTTT.